The rows below give T cell receptor beta chains drawn from one sample of a study of cytotoxic CD8 clonotypes in ibrutinib-treated CLL. Produced via immunoSEQ multiplex PCR; TCRdb's table is partial and in-frame only. The sample has about 310,000 clones, 80% seen once; the top ten hold approximately 7%. The sample in question was PBMCs, obtained before ibrutinib treatment. Every receptor here comes from a human donor with chronic lymphocytic leukemia. The CDR3 runs from the conserved cysteine through the conserved F or W. The D gene is left open where the match is weak. A clone size is listed for some rows: how often the clone was seen (once, few, many), or a class if it is expanded.

TRBJ2-4 TRBD1 TRBV9 once 14 CASSPWGQADIQYF TGTGCCAGCAGCCCATGGGGACAGGCGGACATTCAGTACTTC
TRBJ2-5 NA TRBV5-1 once 12 CASSPNQETQYF TGCGCCAGCAGCCCCAACCAAGAGACCCAGTACTTC
TRBJ2-1 TRBD1 TRBV6-1 NA 15 CASSRGQGNYNEQFF TGTGCCAGCAGTAGAGGACAGGGGAACTACAATGAGCAGTTCTTC
TRBJ2-3 NA TRBV19 NA 14 CASSFRESTDTQYF TGTGCCAGTAGTTTCCGGGAGAGCACAGATACGCAGTATTTT
TRBJ1-1 NA TRBV30 NA 13 CAWTLGRGGKAFF TGTGCCTGGACCCTAGGTAGGGGGGGCAAAGCTTTCTTT
TRBJ2-1 TRBD2 TRBV4-2 NA 16 CASSQEPGLAGYEQFF TGTGCCAGCAGCCAAGAACCAGGACTAGCGGGATATGAGCAGTTCTTC
TRBJ2-2 NA TRBV4-3 NA 17 CASSKTLAAENTGELFF TGCGCCAGCAGCAAGACCTTAGCGGCAGAGAACACCGGGGAGCTGTTTTTT
TRBJ2-1 TRBD1 TRBV6-5 NA 14 CASSRQGRFNEQFF TGTGCCAGCAGTAGACAGGGCCGATTCAATGAGCAGTTCTTC
TRBJ1-5 NA TRBV9 NA 15 CASSVQGKSNQPQHF TGTGCCAGCAGCGTCCAGGGTAAGAGCAATCAGCCCCAGCATTTT
TRBJ2-3 NA TRBV6-5 few 15 CASSYSAGSTDTQYF TGTGCCAGCAGTTACTCGGCGGGTAGCACAGATACGCAGTATTTT
TRBJ1-1 NA TRBV5-1 NA 13 CASSPTPNTEAFF TGCGCCAGCAGCCCAACACCGAACACTGAAGCTTTCTTT
TRBJ2-1 TRBD1 TRBV5-1 NA 15 CASSLGQGLYNEQFF TGCGCCAGCAGCTTGGGACAGGGGTTGTACAATGAGCAGTTCTTC
TRBJ2-7 TRBD2 TRBV12-5 NA 13 CASGLAGEYEQYF TGTGCTAGTGGACTAGCGGGAGAATACGAGCAGTACTTC
TRBJ2-7 NA TRBV15 NA 13 CATSRDGGYEQYF TGTGCCACCAGCAGAGATGGCGGGTACGAGCAGTACTTC
TRBJ2-7 TRBD1 TRBV30 NA 13 CAWSSGQGYEQYF TGTGCCTGGAGTAGTGGACAGGGCTACGAGCAGTACTTC
TRBJ2-6 NA TRBV5-1 NA 12 CASSPGANVLTF TGCGCCAGCTCCCCGGGGGCCAACGTCCTGACTTTC
TRBJ1-1 NA TRBV27 once 16 CASSFASRQMNTEAFF TGTGCCAGCAGTTTCGCCTCCAGACAGATGAACACTGAAGCTTTCTTT
TRBJ1-2 NA TRBV27 few 14 CASSLSGTWYGYTF TGTGCCAGCAGTTTATCAGGGACGTGGTATGGCTACACCTTC
TRBJ2-1 NA TRBV7-6 many 16 CASSAITSQGHNEQFF TGTGCCAGCAGCGCGATAACTAGCCAGGGGCACAATGAGCAGTTCTTC
TRBJ2-6 TRBD2 TRBV7-8 NA 20 CASSFRLAGSLFSGANVLTF TGTGCCAGCAGCTTCAGACTAGCGGGCAGTTTGTTCTCTGGGGCCAACGTCCTGACTTTC
TRBJ1-5 NA TRBV2 NA 17 CASSEGWQAGGNQPQHF TGTGCCAGCAGTGAAGGTTGGCAGGCGGGAGGCAATCAGCCCCAGCATTTT
TRBJ1-2 TRBD1 TRBV7-8 NA 13 CASRTGAGYGYTF TGTGCCAGCAGAACAGGGGCTGGCTATGGCTACACCTTC
TRBJ2-3 TRBD2 TRBV19 NA 13 CATTGSGGDTQYF TGTGCCACCACAGGTTCGGGGGGAGATACGCAGTATTTT
TRBJ1-1 NA TRBV30 NA 12 CACYRGGGEAFF TGTGCCTGCTATAGGGGGGGTGGTGAAGCTTTCTTT
TRBJ1-3 NA TRBV19 NA 15 CASKEQTGSGNTIYF TGTGCCAGTAAGGAGCAGACAGGTTCTGGAAACACCATATATTTT
TRBJ2-5 NA TRBV29-1 NA 15 CSVEPRLVRGETQYF TGCAGCGTTGAACCTCGCTTGGTTAGGGGGGAGACCCAGTACTTC
TRBJ2-3 NA TRBV27 few 14 CASSPLVEADTQYF TGTGCCAGCAGTCCCCTAGTAGAGGCAGATACGCAGTATTTT
TRBJ1-5 TRBD1 TRBV11-2 NA 14 CASSEQGGDQPQHF TGTGCCAGCAGCGAACAGGGGGGAGATCAGCCCCAGCATTTT
TRBJ1-2 TRBD1 TRBV4-3 NA 16 CASSQALPDRDYGYTF TGCGCCAGCAGCCAAGCTCTACCTGACAGGGACTATGGCTACACCTTC
TRBJ2-5 NA TRBV5-1 once 11 CASSLEETQYF TGCGCCAGCAGCTTGGAAGAGACCCAGTACTTC
TRBJ2-7 NA TRBV10-3 NA 12 CAISSGAGEQYF TGTGCCATTAGTTCAGGGGCAGGGGAGCAGTACTTC
TRBJ1-1 NA TRBV7-8 NA 15 CASSPTTGVWTEAFF TGTGCCAGCAGCCCGACGACGGGGGTTTGGACTGAAGCTTTCTTT
TRBJ1-4 NA TRBV19 NA 14 CASSIGRGSEKLFF TGTGCCAGTAGTATCGGCAGGGGAAGCGAAAAACTGTTTTTT
TRBJ2-1 TRBD2 TRBV5-1 NA 14 CASSVGRASNEQFF TGCGCCAGCAGCGTCGGGAGGGCCTCAAATGAGCAGTTCTTC
TRBJ2-1 NA TRBV5-1 NA 14 CASSLAGRNNEQFF TGCGCCAGCAGCTTGGCAGGGCGGAACAATGAGCAGTTCTTC
TRBJ2-1 NA TRBV15 NA 15 CATSRDRDSYNEQFF TGTGCCACCAGCAGAGACAGAGACTCCTACAATGAGCAGTTCTTC
TRBJ1-2 NA TRBV25-1 few 14 CASSEWKEDYGYTF TGTGCCAGCAGTGAATGGAAGGAAGACTATGGCTACACCTTC
TRBJ2-3 NA TRBV5-1 NA 15 CASSLLSGVTDTQYF TGCGCCAGCAGCTTGTTATCGGGAGTAACAGATACGCAGTATTTT
TRBJ2-4 NA TRBV5-1 NA 16 CASSLGRRLAKNIQYF TGCGCCAGCAGCTTGGGCAGGAGATTAGCCAAAAACATTCAGTACTTC
TRBJ2-7 NA TRBV7-2 NA 15 CASSLVAGRNYEQYF TGTGCCAGCAGCTTAGTGGCGGGGCGGAACTACGAGCAGTACTTC